This T cell receptor (beta chain) appears in the sequencing data of a study of identical twins. Template switching added a universal primer site, and cDNA bore unique molecular identifiers. TCRdb processed the 5' RACE reads anew with MiXCR; each CDR3 protein has one entry. The sample holds approximately 1.8 million distinct CDR3 sequences, about 30% seen once. This clonotype was detected ten times or more. Its antigen is still unknown. Study-level points and caveats: In cord blood, abundant beta clonotypes had fewer insertions; memory showed no trend. Twin-shared out-of-frame alpha sequences were enriched for low generation probability.

Germline values: CDR1 SQVTM, CDR2 ANQGSEA. This CDR3 comprises 12 residues. Trimming stripped 7 bases from V and 0 bases from J, with 7 bases between. The source of this sequence is a newborn girl in good health. Sequences were obtained from cord blood. The chain employs TRBV29-1 and TRBJ2-1; no definite D call. The chain's CDR3 is CSGRGSYNEQFF. CDR3 coding DNA: TGCAGCGGAAGAGGCTCCTACAATGAGCAGTTCTTC.